A selection of T cell receptor beta chains follows, all from one sample in a study of blood T cell repertoires in COVID-19. Sequencing used immunoSEQ multiplex PCR; TCRdb keeps in-frame clones, though not all of them. Altogether about 240,000 clones are present, around 86% being singletons, with the ten largest covering approximately 7.2%. Material: peripheral blood. Every receptor here comes from an older woman with active or convalescent COVID-19. Both conserved end residues are part of each CDR3. The D gene is left open where the match is weak. The size field is filled for only some rows; it gives once, few, many or a size class.

d_gene	abundance	v_gene	j_gene	CDR3nt	CDR3aa
TRBD1	.	TRBV18	TRBJ1-1	TGTGCCAGCTCACCCGCGGACAGGGGATTTGGCACTGAAGCTTTCTTT	CASSPADRGFGTEAFF
TRBD1	.	TRBV6-5	TRBJ2-3	TGTGCCAGCAGCGACAGGGGGCGCTCAGATACGCAGTATTTT	CASSDRGRSDTQYF
TRBD1	.	TRBV5-1	TRBJ1-1	TGCGCCAGCAGCTTGGAAGGGACAGCGAACACTGAAGCTTTCTTT	CASSLEGTANTEAFF
TRBD1	.	TRBV24-1	TRBJ1-2	TGTGCCACCAGTGATGCTTCCTGGACAGGGGGCATCTATGGCTACACCTTC	CATSDASWTGGIYGYTF
.	.	TRBV28	TRBJ1-1	TGTGCCAGCAGTTTTCGGGACAAGGCTTTCTTT	CASSFRDKAFF
.	once	TRBV19	TRBJ1-5	TGTGCCAGTAGCGCCGGGTCCCACCAGCGGCCCCAGCATTTT	CASSAGSHQRPQHF
.	.	TRBV6-6	TRBJ1-3	TGTGCCAGCACCCCTCAGGGCGGGGATGGAAACACCATATATTTT	CASTPQGGDGNTIYF
.	.	TRBV11-2	TRBJ1-1	TGTGCCAGCAGCTTCAGGGGCTTGGGGAACACTGAAGCTTTCTTT	CASSFRGLGNTEAFF
.	once	TRBV5-5	TRBJ1-6	TGTGCCAGCAGCTTGGAAGGGGCCAAGAATTCACCCCTCCACTTT	CASSLEGAKNSPLHF
.	.	TRBV11-3	TRBJ1-1	TGTGCCAGCAGCTTAGATAACGGGAGGAAAGCTTTCTTT	CASSLDNGRKAFF
TRBD1	.	TRBV11-2	TRBJ2-5	TGTGCCAGCAGCTCGGGACAGCACCAAGAGACCCAGTACTTC	CASSSGQHQETQYF
.	.	TRBV5-1	TRBJ1-5	TGCGCCAGCAGTCTGGGGGACTTGGGCAATCAGCCCCAGCATTTT	CASSLGDLGNQPQHF
.	.	TRBV9	TRBJ1-6	TGTGCCAGCAGCGTAGATGCAGGGGCTTCACCCCTCCACTTT	CASSVDAGASPLHF
.	once	TRBV28	TRBJ1-4	TGTGCCAGCAGTACCAAGGTGGGGAGGAGTGAAAAACTGTTTTTT	CASSTKVGRSEKLFF
TRBD1	once	TRBV27	TRBJ2-7	TGTGCCAGCAGTTTAAGGACAGGGGGTTACGAGCAGTACTTC	CASSLRTGGYEQYF
TRBD1	.	TRBV19	TRBJ2-1	TGTGCCAGTAGTATAGGGGACAGTGAGCAGTTCTTC	CASSIGDSEQFF
TRBD1	once	TRBV14	TRBJ1-1	TGTGCCAGCAGCCAATCCTGGACAGGGATAAACACTGAAGCTTTCTTT	CASSQSWTGINTEAFF